This T cell receptor beta chain was retrieved from a study of CD8+CD57+ T cells in acquired aplastic anemia. The study profiled TCR beta VDJ and CDR3 using genomic DNA as template. TCRdb ran MiXCR on the reads and lists one entry per CDR3 protein. Found here are 40,000 to 45,000 distinct CDR3 sequences, 65% to 70% of them singletons; the top ten hold 23%. Study results and caveats: Patients and controls had CD8+ Simpson's diversity values that were not significantly distinct. Patients and controls shared 25 to 30 CD8+ CDR3 sequences, which appeared highly expressed in patients and within their immunodominant clones.

CDR3 length equals 16 residues. Per the germline V gene, CDR1 is SGHAT and CDR2 is FQDESV (reference sequence). The V and J ends lost 1 base and 2 bases respectively, with 12 bases between them. Regarding this clonotype: The antigen is undetermined.

This clonotype was obtained from a human donor in good health, serving as a control. Sequenced: sorted CD4+, CD8+, or CD8+CD57+ T cells (not recorded which) from PBMCs. The gene calls are TRBV11-1 and TRBJ2-4, with D perhaps matching TRBD2 (5 bases). In nucleotides, the CDR3 is TGTGCCAGCAGCTTAGTTGAGGGCCGTTCCAAAAACATTCAGTACTTC. It translates to CASSLVEGRSKNIQYF.